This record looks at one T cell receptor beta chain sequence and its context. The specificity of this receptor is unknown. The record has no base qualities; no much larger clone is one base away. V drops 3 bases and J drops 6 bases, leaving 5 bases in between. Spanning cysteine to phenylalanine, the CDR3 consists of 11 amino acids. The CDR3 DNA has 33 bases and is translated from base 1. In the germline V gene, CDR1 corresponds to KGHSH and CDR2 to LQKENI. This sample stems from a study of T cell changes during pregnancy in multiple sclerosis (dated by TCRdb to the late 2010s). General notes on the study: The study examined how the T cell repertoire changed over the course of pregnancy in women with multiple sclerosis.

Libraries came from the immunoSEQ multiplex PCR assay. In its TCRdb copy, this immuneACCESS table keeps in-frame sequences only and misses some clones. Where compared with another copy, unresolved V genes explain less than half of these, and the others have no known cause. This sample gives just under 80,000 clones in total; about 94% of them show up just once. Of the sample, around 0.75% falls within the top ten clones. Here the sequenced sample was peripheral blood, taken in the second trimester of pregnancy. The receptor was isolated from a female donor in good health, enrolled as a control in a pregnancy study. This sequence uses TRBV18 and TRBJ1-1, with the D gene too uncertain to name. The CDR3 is CASSPQAEAFF. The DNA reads TGTGCCAGCTCACCTCAGGCTGAAGCTTTCTTT.